The 24 T cell receptor beta chains below were found in one sample sequenced in a study of blood T cell repertoires in COVID-19. Assay: immunoSEQ multiplex PCR; the TCRdb copy retains only in-frame clones and omits some. The repertoire holds fewer than 300,000 clones, with around 84% as singletons. Sequences were obtained from PBMCs or T cells enriched from blood (not recorded which). The receptors here all came from a man aged 18 to 35 who had recovered from COVID-19.

This clone was seen only once. The chain uses TRBV7-9 and TRBJ1-4, with 9 bases matching TRBD1. CDR3 size: 16 residues. With 4 bases clipped from V and 7 bases from J, the junction kept 10 bases outside the gene matches. Germline V gives CDR1 SEHNR, CDR2 FQNEAQ (reference sequence). CDR3 sequence: CASSSTGTGNFEKLFF. The CDR3, as DNA: TGTGCCAGCAGCTCGACCGGGACAGGGAACTTTGAAAAACTGTTTTTT.

This clone was observed a handful of times. The V and J genes are TRBV6-6 and TRBJ1-2, with 10 bases aligning to TRBD1. This CDR3 is built from 19 residues. The germline V gene has CDR1 MNHNY and CDR2 SVGAGI (reference sequence). Trimming at V came to 5 bases and at J to 1 base, leaving 16 bases not matched to a gene. The CDR3 loop reads CASSQRPMGQGHYNYGYTF. As DNA, the CDR3 is TGTGCCAGCAGTCAGCGACCTATGGGACAGGGGCATTATAACTATGGCTACACCTTC.

This clone occurred once. The rearrangement joins TRBV19 to TRBJ2-3; D gene unclear. Trimming took 4 bases from V and 1 from J, leaving 6 bases between them. The CDR3 consists of 13 residues. Germline loops: CDR1 LNHDA, CDR2 SQIVND (reference sequence). In nucleotides, the CDR3 is TGTGCCAGTAGTACCCGGGGCACAGATACGCAGTATTTT. This translates into CASSTRGTDTQYF.

The CDR3 sequence is CASSLDRFSGGETQYF. The CDR3 coding sequence is TGTGCCAGCAGCTTAGATCGGTTCTCGGGAGGAGAGACCCAGTACTTC. The chain uses TRBV11-2 and TRBJ2-5; 7 bases align to TRBD2. The trim removed 0 bases at V and 4 bases at J, leaving 8 bases unmatched. The germline V gene has CDR1 SGHAT and CDR2 FQNNGV. This CDR3 has 16 amino acids.

The chain employs TRBV9 and TRBJ1-1; 7 bases match TRBD1. V gave up 4 bases and J gave up 4 bases; unmatched junction bases: 13. CDR1 and CDR2 (germline): SGDLS, YYNGEE. The CDR3 consists of 16 residues. CDR3: CASSPRAQGGVTEAFF. In DNA form, the CDR3 reads TGTGCCAGCAGCCCCAGGGCTCAGGGGGGCGTCACTGAAGCTTTCTTT.

The chain is built from TRBV5-5 and TRBJ1-6; 10 bases agree with TRBD1. V trimming: 3 bases; J trimming: 5 bases; junction bases outside the gene matches: 2. The germline CDR1 and CDR2 sequences are SGHKS and YYEKEE (reference sequence). The CDR3 has 15 residues. The CDR3 is CASSYGTGDNSPLHF. The CDR3 nucleotides read TGTGCCAGCAGCTATGGGACAGGGGATAATTCACCCCTCCACTTT. The complete variable domain, with remaining parts taken from reference TRBV5-5 and TRBJ1-6, reads DAGVTQSPTHLIKTRGQQVTLRCSPISGHKSVSWYQQVLGQGPQFIFQYYEKEERGRGNFPDRFSARQFPNYSSELNVNALLLGDSALYLCASSYGTGDNSPLHFGNGTRLTVT.

The V gene is TRBV29-1, the J gene TRBJ2-5; TRBD2 might be the D (5 bases). The V end lost 5 bases, the J end lost 4 bases, and 8 bases lay between the germline ends. From germline, CDR1 is SQVTM and CDR2 ANQGSEA. This CDR3 is 11 amino acids long. The CDR3 DNA reads TGCAGCGTTCTAGAGGGAGAGACCCAGTACTTC. Translation: CSVLEGETQYF.

This rearrangement joins TRBV11-3 to TRBJ2-2, with D perhaps matching TRBD1 (5 bases). V was clipped by 5 bases and J by 7 bases, with 17 bases between them. The CDR3 extends over 15 amino acids. The germline CDR1 and CDR2 sequences are SGHNT and YENEEA. Written as DNA, the CDR3 is TGTGCCAGCAGCAAGGGGTGGGTTTCGGACGGGGAGCTGTTTTTT. Translation gives CASSKGWVSDGELFF.

The chain recombines TRBV7-9 with TRBJ1-2, with a tentative D call TRBD1 (6 bases). CDR1 is SEHNR, CDR2 FQNEAQ, per germline (reference sequence). This CDR3 has 16 amino acids. Trimming stripped 1 base from V and 8 bases from J, with 20 bases between. The DNA for the CDR3 is TGTGCCAGCAGCTTAGAGTCCGAGGTGGGGGCGCGCGGCTACACCTTC. This sequence encodes CASSLESEVGARGYTF.

The rearrangement links TRBV6-5 to TRBJ1-1; 8 nucleotides agree with TRBD1. In germline, CDR1 is MNHEY, CDR2 SVGAGI. The CDR3 is 15 residues long. The V gene end was trimmed by 2 bases and the J gene end by 7 bases; junction bases not matched to a gene: 9. The chain's CDR3 is CASSYPDREGGEAFF. The CDR3 bases are TGTGCCAGCAGTTACCCGGACAGGGAAGGGGGTGAAGCTTTCTTT.

V usage is TRBV6-5 and J usage is TRBJ1-1, with TRBD1 matching 9 bases. With 2 bases clipped from V and 3 bases from J, the junction kept 4 bases outside the gene matches. Germline CDR1 reads MNHEY; CDR2 reads SVGAGI. This CDR3 comprises 15 residues. The CDR3 coding sequence is TGTGCCAGCAGTTACGGTGGACAGGGGTACACTGAAGCTTTCTTT. Protein sequence: CASSYGGQGYTEAFF.

The rearrangement links TRBV19 to TRBJ2-2; 9 nucleotides match TRBD1. V shed 5 bases, J shed 3 bases, and the junction held 10 bases outside the gene matches. Per the germline V gene, CDR1 is LNHDA and CDR2 is SQIVND (reference sequence). CDR3 length: 17 amino acids. Here the CDR3 DNA reads TGTGCCAGTAGTCCACAGGGGGCCTCATCCTACACCGGGGAGCTGTTTTTT. Its protein product is CASSPQGASSYTGELFF.

The rearrangement links TRBV28 to TRBJ1-2, with 8 nucleotides matching TRBD1. The CDR3 length is 14 residues. The germline V gene encodes CDR1 MDHEN and CDR2 SYDVKM. With V trimmed by 3 bases and J by 4 bases, 4 bases remained unmatched. The CDR3 DNA reads TGTGCCAGCAGTTTTACAGGGGGGACCTATGGCTACACCTTC. Translation gives CASSFTGGTYGYTF.

The chain links TRBV7-2 to TRBJ1-5; D is uncertain. The CDR3 runs 15 residues. V was pared by 5 bases and J by 3 bases, with 14 bases between. Germline V lookup: CDR1 SGHTA, CDR2 FQGNSA. The CDR3 is CASSPPPGNNQPQHF. The CDR3 DNA is TGTGCCAGCAGCCCCCCCCCGGGGAACAATCAGCCCCAGCATTTT. The full variable domain, its missing parts supplied by reference TRBV7-2 and TRBJ1-5, is GAGVSQSPSNKVTEKGKDVELRCDPISGHTALYWYRQSLGQGLEFLIYFQGNSAPDKSGLPSDRFSAERTGGSVSTLTIQRTQQEDSAVYLCASSPPPGNNQPQHFGDGTRLSIL.

The gene calls are TRBV20-1 and TRBJ1-1; maybe TRBD1 (5 bases). In germline, CDR1 is DFQATT, CDR2 SNEGSKA (reference sequence). The CDR3 is 13 residues long. V dropped 3 bases and J dropped 7 bases, with 15 bases sitting between them. The CDR3 DNA is TGCAGTGCTAGTGGTCCCGGGGGTGATGAAGCTTTCTTT. Amino acids: CSASGPGGDEAFF.

This clone was picked up one time. The J gene is TRBJ2-2, the V gene TRBV10-2; 9 nucleotides match TRBD2. Trimming cost V 7 bases and J 4 bases; bases outside gene matches: 10. This CDR3 spans 16 amino acids. CDR1 and CDR2 (germline): WSHSY, SAAADI. The CDR3, as DNA: TGCGCCAGCACCAAATTAGCGGGAGCAGGCACCGGGGAGCTGTTTTTT. It yields the protein CASTKLAGAGTGELFF.

J is TRBJ2-7 and V is TRBV5-6, with 8 bases matching TRBD1. The CDR3 spans 14 residues. Germline-derived CDR1 and CDR2 are SGHDT and YYEEEE. The J segment lost 6 bases and the V segment lost 3 bases, leaving 8 bases of the junction unmatched. The CDR3 loop reads CASSYRGSPLEQYF. Here the CDR3 DNA reads TGTGCCAGCAGCTACAGGGGGTCCCCCCTCGAGCAGTACTTC.

The genes are TRBV7-2 and TRBJ1-5, with a possible D match to TRBD1 (6 bases). Germline V gene sequence: CDR1 SGHTA, CDR2 FQGNSA. This CDR3 comprises 13 residues. Trimming shortened V by 6 bases and J by 3 bases, and 9 bases separated the two germline ends. The CDR3 loop reads CASSWTDNQPQHF. CDR3 in DNA: TGTGCCAGCAGTTGGACAGACAATCAGCCCCAGCATTTT. Full variable domain (missing parts from reference TRBV7-2 and TRBJ1-5): GAGVSQSPSNKVTEKGKDVELRCDPISGHTALYWYRQSLGQGLEFLIYFQGNSAPDKSGLPSDRFSAERTGGSVSTLTIQRTQQEDSAVYLCASSWTDNQPQHFGDGTRLSIL.

This chain links TRBV19 with TRBJ2-7, with 9 bases matching TRBD2. The junction had 5 bases not matched to a gene; V was cut back by 6 bases and J by 2 bases. Germline V CDR1 and CDR2: LNHDA, SQIVND (reference sequence). CDR3 length: 14 residues. In nucleotides, the CDR3 is TGTGCCAGTAGCCTTCTAGCGGGGACCTACGAGCAGTACTTC. Translation gives CASSLLAGTYEQYF.

Worth noting for this clone: The junction does not match germline at one end; this may be a read error. The chain uses TRBV27 and TRBJ2-2; 10 bases agree with TRBD1. The CDR3 extends over 13 amino acids. Looked up from germline, CDR1 is MNHEY and CDR2 is SMNVEV (reference sequence). In nucleotides, the CDR3 is TGTGCCAGCAGTTACCAAGGACAGGGGGTGCTGTTTTTT. Amino acid sequence: CASSYQGQGVLFF.

The rearrangement uses TRBV5-4 and TRBJ2-1, with 8 positions matching TRBD2. The CDR3 is 17 amino acids. Germline lookup yields CDR1 SGHNT and CDR2 YYREEE (reference sequence). Trimming cost V 3 bases and J 4 bases; bases outside gene matches: 12. In DNA, the CDR3 is TGTGCCAGCAGCTCCCTGGTGGCAGCGGGGGCATACAATGAGCAGTTCTTC. Translated: CASSSLVAAGAYNEQFF.

This rearrangement joins TRBV19 to TRBJ2-7; TRBD1 matches at 12 bases. V gave up 8 bases and J gave up 4 bases; unmatched junction bases: 6. CDR1 is LNHDA and CDR2 is SQIVND in the germline V gene (reference sequence). The CDR3 spans 14 residues. CDR3 residues: CASGSGQGAYEQYF. CDR3 coding DNA: TGTGCCAGTGGATCGGGACAGGGGGCATACGAGCAGTACTTC.

This chain links TRBV28 with TRBJ2-7, with 12 bases lining up with TRBD1. V lost 6 bases, J lost 4 bases, and 7 bases stayed unmatched. The CDR3 sequence is 15 residues long. Germline V lookup: CDR1 MDHEN, CDR2 SYDVKM. CDR3 in amino acids: CASSGTGGNGYEQYF. CDR3 DNA sequence: TGTGCCAGCAGCGGGACAGGGGGCAATGGGTACGAGCAGTACTTC.

The rearrangement links TRBV3-1 (or the pseudogene TRBV3-2) to TRBJ2-5, with D possibly being TRBD2 (5 bases). The CDR3 is 16 residues long. CDR1 and CDR2 (germline): LGHDT, YNNKEL (reference sequence). The V gene lost 4 bases and the J gene lost 5 bases, with 20 bases spanning the gap. CDR3 in amino acids: CASSRREGRGWETQYF. The CDR3 DNA reads as TGTGCCAGCAGCCGTCGCGAAGGGAGAGGGTGGGAGACCCAGTACTTC.